These T cell receptor beta chains were read from a single sample in a study of cytotoxic CD8 clonotypes in ibrutinib-treated CLL. The assay was immunoSEQ multiplex PCR, and TCRdb's table has in-frame clones only and misses some. The repertoire has about 50,000 clones, about three fifths of them found once; the top ten carry around 30%. Specimen: PBMCs, collected after 24 months of ibrutinib treatment. All receptors derive from a human donor with chronic lymphocytic leukemia. CDR3s include the opening cysteine and the closing phenylalanine or tryptophan. Each record gives: V gene, D gene, J gene, clone size, CDR3 DNA, CDR3 protein. A D gene is named only where the DNA matches it firmly. Expanded clones are given a class, and other clones once, few, many or no size at all.

TRBV19	NA	TRBJ2-7	NA	TGTGCCAGTAGTATTAGCGACGAGCAGTACTTC	CASSISDEQYF
TRBV29-1	TRBD2	TRBJ2-5	NA	TGCAGCGTGTCGACTAGCGGGGTGGGCGAGACCCAGTACTTC	CSVSTSGVGETQYF
TRBV2	NA	TRBJ1-2	NA	TGTGCCAGCAGTGTGGGAGGCAAGGGCTACACCTTC	CASSVGGKGYTF
TRBV19	NA	TRBJ1-5	NA	TGTGCCAGTACTTTCGGGGCAGGGATTTTCAATCAGCCCCAGCATTTT	CASTFGAGIFNQPQHF
TRBV7-2	NA	TRBJ1-2	once	TGTGCCAGCAGCTTAGAATGGTTGGCAGACTTGGGGGGCTACACCTTC	CASSLEWLADLGGYTF
TRBV7-8	NA	TRBJ2-7	NA	TGTGCCAGCAGCAGTGCCGGGACTGGGGTTGGGGAGCAGTACTTC	CASSSAGTGVGEQYF
TRBV6-4	NA	TRBJ2-2	once	TGTGCCAGCAGTGACTCGGGGCCCCCTGGTGCCGGGGAGCTGTTTTTT	CASSDSGPPGAGELFF
TRBV27	NA	TRBJ1-2	NA	TGTGCCAGCAGTTCAAACCTCGACAGATTCTATGGCTACACCTTC	CASSSNLDRFYGYTF
TRBV5-6	TRBD1	TRBJ1-2	NA	TGTGCCAGCAGCGGGACAGGGGGGAGCTATGGCTACACCTTC	CASSGTGGSYGYTF
TRBV4-2	NA	TRBJ2-5	few	TGTGCCAGCAGCCAAGATTTAGGGGGGGAGACCCAGTACTTC	CASSQDLGGETQYF
TRBV2	TRBD1	TRBJ1-2	NA	TGTGCCAGCACTGTCGAGACCGGGACAGGGGGTGGCTACACCTTC	CASTVETGTGGGYTF
TRBV5-4	NA	TRBJ2-2	few	TGTGCCAGCAGTCCAGACTCGCGGGGCGGGGAGCTGTTTTTT	CASSPDSRGGELFF
TRBV6-5	NA	TRBJ2-5	NA	TGTGCCAGCAGTTACGGGGAGACCCAGTACTTC	CASSYGETQYF
TRBV14	TRBD2	TRBJ2-5	NA	TGTGCCAGCAGCCACCGCTCAGCGGGGGGGCTGTCTGGGGAAGAGACCCAGTACTTC	CASSHRSAGGLSGEETQYF
TRBV19	TRBD1	TRBJ1-1	few	TGTGCCAGTAGTACGGACAGGGACACTGAAGCTTTCTTT	CASSTDRDTEAFF
TRBV2	TRBD2	TRBJ2-2	NA	TGTGCCAGCAGCCTCCTGGGACTAGCGAACACCGGGGAGCTGTTTTTT	CASSLLGLANTGELFF
TRBV7-6	NA	TRBJ1-1	medium-sized	TGTGCCAGCAGCCCCCCAGGCCAGCTGCTGAACACTGAAGCTTTCTTT	CASSPPGQLLNTEAFF
TRBV6-1	TRBD1	TRBJ1-5	NA	TGTGCCAGCAGTGCAGGGGGCTTCAATCAGCCCCAGCATTTT	CASSAGGFNQPQHF
TRBV4-1	NA	TRBJ1-6	NA	TGCGCCAGCAGCCAAGTCTCAGCGGGTCAGTATTCACCCCTCCACTTT	CASSQVSAGQYSPLHF
TRBV5-1	TRBD1	TRBJ2-5	NA	TGCGCCAGCAGCCAGGAACAGGGGGCGGCGGAGACCCAGTACTTC	CASSQEQGAAETQYF
TRBV6-1	TRBD1	TRBJ2-5	NA	TGTGCCAGCATGCGGACAGGGGGAACATTTGAGACCCAGTACTTC	CASMRTGGTFETQYF
TRBV10-3	NA	TRBJ1-1	NA	TGTGCCATCAGTGAGCCAGGGAACACTGAAGCTTTCTTT	CAISEPGNTEAFF